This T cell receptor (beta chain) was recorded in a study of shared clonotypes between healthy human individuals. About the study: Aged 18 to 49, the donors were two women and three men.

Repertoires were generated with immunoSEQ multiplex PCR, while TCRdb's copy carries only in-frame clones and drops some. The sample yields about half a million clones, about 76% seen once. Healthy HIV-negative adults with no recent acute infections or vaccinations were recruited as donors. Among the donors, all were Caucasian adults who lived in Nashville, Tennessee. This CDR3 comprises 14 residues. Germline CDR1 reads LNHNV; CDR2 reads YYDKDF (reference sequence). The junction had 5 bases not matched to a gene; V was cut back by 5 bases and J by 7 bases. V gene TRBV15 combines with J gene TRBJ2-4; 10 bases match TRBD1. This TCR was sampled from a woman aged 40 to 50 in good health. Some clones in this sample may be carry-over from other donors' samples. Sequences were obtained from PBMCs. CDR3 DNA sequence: TGTGCCACCAGCTTGCGGGACAGGGGCAACATTCAGTACTTC. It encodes CATSLRDRGNIQYF. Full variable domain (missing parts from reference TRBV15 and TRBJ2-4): DAMVIQNPRYQVTQFGKPVTLSCSQTLNHNVMYWYQQKSSQAPKLLFHYYDKDFNNEADTPDNFQSRRPNTSFCFLDIRSPGLGDTAMYLCATSLRDRGNIQYFGAGTRLSVL.